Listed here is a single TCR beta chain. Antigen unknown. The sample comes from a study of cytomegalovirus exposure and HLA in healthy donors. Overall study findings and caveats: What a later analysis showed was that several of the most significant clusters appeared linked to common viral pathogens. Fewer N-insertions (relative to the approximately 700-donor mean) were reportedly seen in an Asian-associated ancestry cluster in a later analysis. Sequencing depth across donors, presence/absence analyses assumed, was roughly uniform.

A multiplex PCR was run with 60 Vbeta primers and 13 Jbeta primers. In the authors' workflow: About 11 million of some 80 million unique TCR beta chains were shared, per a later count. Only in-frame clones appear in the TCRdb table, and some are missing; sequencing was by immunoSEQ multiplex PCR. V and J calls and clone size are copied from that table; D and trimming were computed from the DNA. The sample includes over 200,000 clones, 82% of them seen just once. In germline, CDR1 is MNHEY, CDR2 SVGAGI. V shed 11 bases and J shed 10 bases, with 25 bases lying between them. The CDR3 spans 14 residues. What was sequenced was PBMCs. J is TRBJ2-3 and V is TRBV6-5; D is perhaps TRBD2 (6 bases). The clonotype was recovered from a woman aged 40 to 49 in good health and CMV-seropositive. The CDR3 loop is CASARGYESEAQYF. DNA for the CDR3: TGTGCCTCTGCCCGGGGGTATGAGTCAGAGGCGCAGTATTTT.